These 19 T cell receptor beta chains originate from one sample sequenced in a study of T-cell reconstitution after alpha-beta-depleted transplantation in children. Library preparation (for TCRbeta) was performed with unique molecular identifiers. MiXCR, applied by TCRdb to the PCR reads, yields one record per CDR3 protein. Altogether 800,000 to 1,000,000 distinct CDR3 sequences are present, roughly 29% being singletons, with the ten largest covering about 28%. Material: PBMCs, mostly from graft donor cells, obtained 360 days after TCRalphabeta/CD19-depleted stem cell transplant. These receptor sequences come from a boy less than two years old who had a stem cell transplant for SCID, so the T cells may come from the graft donor.

This clonotype came up once. The chain recombines TRBV11-2 with TRBJ2-7; a weak D match, TRBD2 (5 bases). Trimming removed 5 bases from V and 3 bases from J, with 17 bases in between. Germline V CDR1 and CDR2: SGHAT, FQNNGV. There are 15 residues in the CDR3. The CDR3 coding sequence is TGTGCCAGCAGCCAAAGGACTCCCCTTTACTACGAGCAGTACTTC. Its translation: CASSQRTPLYYEQYF.

The chain uses TRBV20-1 and TRBJ1-4; D might be TRBD1 (6 bases). V lost 3 bases and J lost 6, with 8 bases in between. Per germline, CDR1 DFQATT and CDR2 SNEGSKA (reference sequence). The CDR3 covers 12 residues. CDR3 amino acids: CSASRQDEKLFF. The CDR3 DNA is TGCAGTGCTAGTCGACAGGATGAAAAACTGTTTTTT.

The rearrangement joins TRBV14 to TRBJ2-3; D may be TRBD1 or TRBD2 (6 bases each). This CDR3 comprises 16 residues. In germline, CDR1 is SGHDN, CDR2 FVKESK. V was clipped by 1 base and J by 2 bases, with 13 bases between them. CDR3 residues: CASSQVRGPNTDTQYF. The CDR3 DNA reads TGTGCCAGCAGCCAAGTTCGGGGGCCAAACACAGATACGCAGTATTTT.

The chain combines TRBV28 with TRBJ2-5; tentatively, D is TRBD1 (6 bases). CDR1 and CDR2 (germline): MDHEN, SYDVKM. The CDR3 has 16 amino acids. Deletions cut 3 bases from V and 2 bases from J, with 16 bases between. In nucleotides, the CDR3 is TGTGCCAGCAGTTTTTTGTGGGACAACCCGCAAGAGACCCAGTACTTC. Translation gives CASSFLWDNPQETQYF.

This chain connects TRBV4-2 to TRBJ1-6, with 7 bases identical to TRBD1. CDR3 length: 15 residues. V shed 4 bases and J 11 bases; nucleotides not matched to a gene: 11. Germline CDR1 LGHNA, CDR2 YNFKEQ. The CDR3 sequence is CASSPTGRPDPPLHF. For the CDR3, the DNA is TGTGCCAGCAGCCCGACAGGGCGCCCTGATCCACCCCTCCACTTT.

The genes are TRBV28 and TRBJ2-7; no definite D call. The germline V gene has CDR1 MDHEN and CDR2 SYDVKM. The CDR3 is 15 residues long. V lost 1 base and J lost 1, with 11 bases in between. The CDR3 bases are TGTGCCAGCAGTTTATCCAGGTCCGGGTCCTACGAGCAGTACTTC. This sequence encodes CASSLSRSGSYEQYF.

The sample holds a few counts of this clonotype. The chain has TRBV20-1 and TRBJ2-5; D might be TRBD1 (5 bases). The CDR3 sequence is 13 residues long. The germline CDR1 and CDR2 sequences are DFQATT and SNEGSKA (reference sequence). V lost 5 bases, J lost 1 base, and 11 bases lay in between. CDR3 residues: CSAAQGSQETQYF. CDR3 bases: TGCAGTGCTGCCCAGGGAAGCCAAGAGACCCAGTACTTC.

The chain uses TRBV10-3 and TRBJ2-3, with D perhaps TRBD1 or TRBD2 (6 bases each). Germline lookup yields CDR1 ENHRY and CDR2 SYGVKD. There are 13 residues in the CDR3. V shed 6 bases and J shed 6 bases, with 13 bases lying between them. The CDR3 region has the DNA TGTGCCATCAGCGGGGGCCACGGGGATACGCAGTATTTT. Its translation is CAISGGHGDTQYF.

CDR3 nucleotide sequence: TGTGCCAGCAGCCGTACCGGGACTAGCGGCGAGACCCAGTACTTC. This encodes CASSRTGTSGETQYF. The V gene is TRBV7-2, the J gene TRBJ2-5; 11 bases map to TRBD2. Germline CDR1 is SGHTA and CDR2 is FQGNSA. This CDR3 is 15 amino acids long. The V segment lost 5 bases and the J segment 5 bases; nucleotides outside the gene matches: 7.

The rearrangement joins TRBV5-5 to TRBJ1-4; the D gene is possibly TRBD1 (6 bases). Trimming took off 4 bases at V and 0 bases at J, with 16 bases between the two ends. The CDR3 is 17 amino acids. Germline CDR1 and CDR2: SGHKS and YYEKEE (reference sequence). This CDR3 reads CASSLTGRGATNEKLFF. The CDR3 nucleotides are TGTGCCAGCAGCCTCACAGGGCGGGGGGCAACTAATGAAAAACTGTTTTTT.

This chain links TRBV14 with TRBJ2-7, with 7 bases lining up with TRBD1. Germline lookup yields CDR1 SGHDN and CDR2 FVKESK. This CDR3 has 14 amino acids. The V and J ends lost 3 bases and 2 bases, in that order; junction bases with no gene match: 4. CDR3 coding DNA: TGTGCCAGCAGCCATTTCCAGGGGGCCTACGAGCAGTACTTC. This sequence encodes CASSHFQGAYEQYF.

V usage is TRBV19 and J usage is TRBJ1-5, with no clear D. The CDR3 has 14 residues. V was pared by 2 bases and J by 11 bases, with 16 bases between. Germline V gene lookup returns CDR1 LNHDA and CDR2 SQIVND (reference sequence). In nucleotides, the CDR3 is TGTGCCAGTAGTATAAATACCTATCGAGGTACCCAGCATTTT. Translated: CASSINTYRGTQHF.

This clonotype was recorded only once. The V gene is TRBV3-1, the J gene TRBJ1-1, with a tentative D call TRBD1 (5 bases). CDR1 is LGHDT and CDR2 is YNNKEL in the germline V gene (reference sequence). The V gene lost 7 bases and the J gene lost 7 bases, with 13 bases spanning the gap. The CDR3 sequence is 12 residues long. Here the CDR3 reads CASTTRQSEAFF. The CDR3 DNA reads TGTGCCAGCACCACACGACAGAGTGAAGCTTTCTTT.

This clonotype has a handful of counts. The chain has TRBV2 and TRBJ2-7, with D possibly being TRBD1 (6 bases). CDR1 and CDR2 from the germline V gene are SNHLY and FYNNEI. The CDR3 has 14 amino acids. Trimming removed 8 bases at V and 2 bases at J, with 16 bases between. The CDR3 DNA follows: TGTGCCAGCCGGGTGCAGGGGAAAGCCTACGAGCAGTACTTC. The encoded protein is CASRVQGKAYEQYF.

The rearrangement links TRBV7-2 to TRBJ1-1; unclear D gene. Germline CDR1 and CDR2: SGHTA and FQGNSA. V lost 5 bases and J lost 7, with 11 bases in between. This CDR3 comprises 12 residues. CDR3 region: CASSPDWIEAFF. The CDR3 nucleotides read TGTGCCAGCAGCCCCGACTGGATTGAAGCTTTCTTT.

Here the CDR3 reads CASSQDQARTYGYTF. The CDR3, as DNA: TGCGCCAGCAGCCAAGATCAGGCAAGAACCTATGGCTACACCTTC. The genes are TRBV4-3 and TRBJ1-2, with D unresolved. The CDR3 consists of 15 residues. V shed 0 bases and J shed 4 bases, with 12 bases lying between them. Per the germline V gene, CDR1 is LGHNA and CDR2 is YSLEER.

Only a few counts were recorded for this clonotype. The J gene is TRBJ2-7, the V gene TRBV27; D possibly corresponds to TRBD1 (6 bases). CDR1 MNHEY and CDR2 SMNVEV come from the germline V gene (reference sequence). CDR3 length equals 15 residues. V dropped 5 bases and J dropped 3 bases, with 17 bases sitting between them. CDR3 in amino acids: CASSPTGSPIYEQYF. In DNA, the CDR3 is TGTGCCAGCAGTCCTACAGGGTCCCCCATCTACGAGCAGTACTTC.

A few counts support this clonotype. For the CDR3, the DNA is TGTGCCAGCAGCCCCTCTTGGGGAGTAGCGGGGGGGCAAGAGACCCAGTACTTC. Its protein product is CASSPSWGVAGGQETQYF. The chain joins TRBV4-2 to TRBJ2-5; 11 bases align to TRBD2. The junction had 12 bases not matched to a gene; V was cut back by 4 bases and J by 2 bases. Looked up from germline, CDR1 is LGHNA and CDR2 is YNFKEQ. The CDR3 is made up of 18 amino acids.

The chain couples TRBV25-1 to TRBJ1-5; 7 bases are a match to TRBD1. V shed 1 base, J shed 2 bases, and the junction held 5 bases outside the gene matches. This CDR3 is 16 amino acids long. CDR1 MGHDK and CDR2 SYGVNS come from the germline V gene. The CDR3 sequence: CASSESDRAGNQPQHF. The CDR3 DNA sequence: TGTGCCAGCAGTGAATCCGACAGGGCCGGCAATCAGCCCCAGCATTTT.